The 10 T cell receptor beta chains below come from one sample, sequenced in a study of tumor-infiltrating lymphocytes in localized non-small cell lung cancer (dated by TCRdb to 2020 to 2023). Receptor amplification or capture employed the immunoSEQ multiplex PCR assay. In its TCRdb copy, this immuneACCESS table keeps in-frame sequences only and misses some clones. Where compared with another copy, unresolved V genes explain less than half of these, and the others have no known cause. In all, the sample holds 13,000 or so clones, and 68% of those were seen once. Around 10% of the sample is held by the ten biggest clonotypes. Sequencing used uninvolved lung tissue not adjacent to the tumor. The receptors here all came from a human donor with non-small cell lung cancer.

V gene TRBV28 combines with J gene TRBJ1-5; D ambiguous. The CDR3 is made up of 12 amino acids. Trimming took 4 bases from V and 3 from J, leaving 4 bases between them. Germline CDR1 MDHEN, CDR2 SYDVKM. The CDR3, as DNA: TGTGCCAGCAGTTCCCTCAATCAGCCCCAGCATTTT. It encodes CASSSLNQPQHF.

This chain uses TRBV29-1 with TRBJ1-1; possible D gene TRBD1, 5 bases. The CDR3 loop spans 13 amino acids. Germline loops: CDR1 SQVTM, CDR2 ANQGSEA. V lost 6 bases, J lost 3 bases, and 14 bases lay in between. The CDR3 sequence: CSVGWGGDTEAFF. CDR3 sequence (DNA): TGCAGCGTGGGATGGGGGGGGGACACTGAAGCTTTCTTT.

CDR3 sequence: CASSSQGGDTQYF. In DNA form, the CDR3 reads TGCGCCAGCAGCTCACAGGGAGGGGATACGCAGTATTTT. This chain connects TRBV5-1 to TRBJ2-3, with a weak D call TRBD2 (7 bases). Trimming removed 3 bases at V and 6 bases at J, with 11 bases between. CDR3 length: 13 residues. Germline CDR1 and CDR2: SGHRS and YFSETQ. Looking up the rest from reference TRBV5-1 and TRBJ2-3 gives the full variable domain: KAGVTQTPRYLIKTRGQQVTLSCSPISGHRSVSWYQQTPGQGLQFLFEYFSETQRNKGNFPGRFSGRQFSNSRSEMNVSTLELGDSALYLCASSSQGGDTQYFGPGTRLTVL.

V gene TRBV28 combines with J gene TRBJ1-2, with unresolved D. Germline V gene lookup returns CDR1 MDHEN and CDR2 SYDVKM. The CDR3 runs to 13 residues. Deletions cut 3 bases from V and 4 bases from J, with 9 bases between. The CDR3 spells CASSFRSFYGYTF. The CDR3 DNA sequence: TGTGCCAGCAGTTTTCGGTCTTTCTATGGCTACACCTTC.

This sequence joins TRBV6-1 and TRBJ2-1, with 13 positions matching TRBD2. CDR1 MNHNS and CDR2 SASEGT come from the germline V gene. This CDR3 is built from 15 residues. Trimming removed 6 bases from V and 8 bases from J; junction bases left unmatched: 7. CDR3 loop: CASRPLAGGPYEQFF. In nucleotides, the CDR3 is TGTGCCAGCAGACCACTAGCGGGAGGGCCATATGAGCAGTTCTTC.

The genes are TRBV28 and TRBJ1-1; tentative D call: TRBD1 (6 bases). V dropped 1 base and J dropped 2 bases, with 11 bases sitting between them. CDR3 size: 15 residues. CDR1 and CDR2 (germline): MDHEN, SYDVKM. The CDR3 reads CASSLSGQINTEAFF. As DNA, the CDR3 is TGTGCCAGCAGTTTATCCGGACAGATTAACACTGAAGCTTTCTTT. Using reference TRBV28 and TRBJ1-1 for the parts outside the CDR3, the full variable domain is DVKVTQSSRYLVKRTGEKVFLECVQDMDHENMFWYRQDPGLGLRLIYFSYDVKMKEKGDIPEGYSVSREKKERFSLILESASTNQTSMYLCASSLSGQINTEAFFGQGTRLTVV.

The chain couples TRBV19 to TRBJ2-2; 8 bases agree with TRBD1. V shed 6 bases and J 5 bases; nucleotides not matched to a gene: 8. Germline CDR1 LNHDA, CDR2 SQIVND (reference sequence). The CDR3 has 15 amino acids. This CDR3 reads CASSPTGGWTGELFF. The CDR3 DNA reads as TGTGCCAGTAGCCCCACAGGGGGATGGACCGGGGAGCTGTTTTTT.

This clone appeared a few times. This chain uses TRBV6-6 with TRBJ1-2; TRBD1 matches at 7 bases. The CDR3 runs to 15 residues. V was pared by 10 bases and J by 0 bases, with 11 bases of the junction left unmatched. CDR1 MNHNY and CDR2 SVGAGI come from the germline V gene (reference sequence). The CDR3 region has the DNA TGTGCCACCCTCCGGACAGGCAAGACTAACTATGGCTACACCTTC. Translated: CATLRTGKTNYGYTF.

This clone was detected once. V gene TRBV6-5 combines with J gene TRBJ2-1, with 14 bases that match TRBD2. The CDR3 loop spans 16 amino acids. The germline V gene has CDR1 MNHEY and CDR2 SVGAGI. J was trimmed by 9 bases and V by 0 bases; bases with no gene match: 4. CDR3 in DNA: TGTGCCAGCAGTTACTCGACTAGCGGGGGGGCCGGTGAGCAGTTCTTC. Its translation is CASSYSTSGGAGEQFF.

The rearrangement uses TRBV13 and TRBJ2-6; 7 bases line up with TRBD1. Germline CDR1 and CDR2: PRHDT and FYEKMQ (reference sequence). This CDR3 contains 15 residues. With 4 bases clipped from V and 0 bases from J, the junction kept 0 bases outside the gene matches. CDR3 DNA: TGTGCCAGCAGCTACAGGGGCTCTGGGGCCAACGTCCTGACTTTC. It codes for CASSYRGSGANVLTF.